These T cell receptor beta chains were read from a single sample in a study of CD8+ T cells in alopecia areata. TCRdb keeps only in-frame clones here, not all; method: immunoSEQ multiplex PCR. In the table there are about 76,000 clones, approximately 66% of which are singletons. The source material was CD8+ T cells sorted from blood, sampled at week 24, from a patient treated with tofacitinib. These receptors were collected from a human donor with alopecia areata. CDR3s include the opening cysteine and the closing phenylalanine or tryptophan. D genes are given only for firm matches. Expanded clones get a size class; other rows say once, few or many, or leave the size out.

size	D	V	J	CDR3	DNA
NA	TRBD2	TRBV27	TRBJ2-1	CASSYLAGGPSYNEQFF	TGTGCCAGCAGTTATCTAGCGGGAGGGCCATCCTACAATGAGCAGTTCTTC
few	NA	TRBV25-1	TRBJ2-1	CASSEFGRGHEQFF	TGTGCCAGCAGTGAATTTGGGAGGGGGCATGAGCAGTTCTTC
NA	NA	TRBV5-6	TRBJ2-7	CASSFRGHYEQYF	TGTGCCAGCAGCTTCCGGGGGCACTACGAGCAGTACTTC
NA	NA	TRBV15	TRBJ2-5	CATSIRGTLQETQYF	TGTGCCACCAGCATTCGGGGGACCCTCCAAGAGACCCAGTACTTC
NA	NA	TRBV25-1	TRBJ2-7	CASSDWGDRSYEQYF	TGTGCCAGCAGTGATTGGGGCGATCGCTCCTACGAGCAGTACTTC
NA	TRBD1	TRBV7-9	TRBJ1-1	CASSSPGTGTEAFF	TGTGCCAGCAGCTCCCCCGGGACAGGGACTGAAGCTTTCTTT
few	NA	TRBV29-1	TRBJ1-2	CSVEGQANYGYTF	TGCAGCGTTGAAGGACAGGCTAACTATGGCTACACCTTC
NA	NA	TRBV27	TRBJ1-1	CASSLGGAAEAFF	TGTGCCAGCAGTTTGGGGGGCGCGGCTGAAGCTTTCTTT
few	TRBD2	TRBV4-3	TRBJ2-3	CASSQDLGGSGSDTQYF	TGCGCCAGCAGCCAAGATCTGGGGGGGTCGGGCTCAGATACGCAGTATTTT
NA	NA	TRBV9	TRBJ2-1	CASSVAGLLYNEQFF	TGTGCCAGCAGCGTAGCTGGACTACTATACAATGAGCAGTTCTTC
once	NA	TRBV4-2	TRBJ1-2	CASSQEWEGNYGYTF	TGTGCCAGCAGCCAAGAGTGGGAGGGGAACTATGGCTACACCTTC
few	NA	TRBV29-1	TRBJ2-7	CSVTRLPGNSYEQYF	TGCAGCGTTACCCGACTTCCGGGGAATTCCTACGAGCAGTACTTC
NA	NA	TRBV6-6	TRBJ2-5	CASSLLAGGRETQYF	TGTGCCAGCAGTCTCCTGGCCGGGGGCCGGGAGACCCAGTACTTC
NA	NA	TRBV5-1	TRBJ2-7	CASSLDYYEQYF	TGCGCCAGCAGCTTGGACTACTACGAGCAGTACTTC
NA	NA	TRBV5-1	TRBJ2-7	CASSLAENGVSYEQYF	TGCGCCAGCAGCTTGGCGGAGAACGGGGTGAGCTACGAGCAGTACTTC
NA	TRBD2	TRBV4-1	TRBJ2-5	CASSQIVLAGEETQYF	TGCGCCAGCAGCCAAATAGTACTAGCGGGCGAAGAGACCCAGTACTTC
NA	NA	TRBV5-1	TRBJ2-1	CASSFSVKEAEQFF	TGCGCCAGCAGCTTCAGCGTTAAGGAGGCTGAGCAGTTCTTC
NA	NA	TRBV4-1	TRBJ1-1	CASSQEVQGGTEAFF	TGCGCCAGCAGCCAAGAGGTACAGGGCGGCACTGAAGCTTTCTTT